This T cell receptor beta chain emerged from a study of cytomegalovirus exposure and HLA in healthy donors. Study-wide background: Clustering assigned about four fifths of the roughly 400 genotyped donors to the Caucasian-associated ancestry cluster.

The PCR ran on 60 Vbeta and 13 Jbeta primers. The assay was immunoSEQ multiplex PCR, and TCRdb's table has in-frame clones only and misses some. The table lists approximately 77,000 clones, roughly 70% of them singletons. Concerning this clone: Its antigen is undetermined.

Study-wide points: A prior analysis recorded that most TCR beta V segments were productive about 87% or about 30% of the time.

Trimming shortened V by 0 bases and J by 4 bases, and 5 bases separated the two germline ends. The CDR3 covers 13 residues. Germline CDR1 and CDR2: SGHRS and YFSETQ. The chain uses TRBV5-1 and TRBJ1-5; D possibly corresponds to TRBD1 (5 bases). The sample consisted of PBMCs. This clonotype was obtained from a man in his 60s in good health and CMV-seropositive. Here the CDR3 DNA reads TGCGCCAGCAGCTTGGACAGGAATCAGCCCCAGCATTTT. Protein: CASSLDRNQPQHF.